This TCR beta chain was sequenced for a study of siplizumab effects on memory and regulatory T cells. A few counts support this clone. TCRdb's table, derived via immunoSEQ multiplex PCR, lists solely in-frame clones and lacks some. This sample has approximately 110,000 clones, with 90% to 95% found just once. The CDR3 extends over 15 amino acids. Germline CDR1 MNHEY, CDR2 SVGAGI. V was trimmed by 2 bases and J by 3 bases, leaving 10 bases between them. Input material: Tregs sorted from blood. The V and J genes are TRBV6-5 and TRBJ1-4; D perhaps matches TRBD1 (5 bases). This TCR was recovered from a human donor in good health. The CDR3 coding sequence is TGTGCCAGCAGTTACGGGGCCGGACCTAATGAAAAACTGTTTTTT. Translated, it gives CASSYGAGPNEKLFF.